The 21 T cell receptor beta chains presented below share a single source sample, sequenced in a study of CD8 T cells in ankylosing spondylitis. TCRdb independently ran MiXCR on the 5' RACE reads; one entry per CDR3 protein. Altogether 50,000 to 65,000 distinct CDR3 sequences are present, roughly 7.4% being singletons, with the ten largest covering around 8.5%. The sequenced sample was blood, either unsorted or a sorted T cell fraction (not recorded which). All receptors derive from a female donor with ankylosing spondylitis or in good health (not recorded which).

This clonotype has a handful of counts. This rearrangement joins TRBV5-1 to TRBJ2-3; 7 nucleotides align to TRBD2. After removal of 4 bases from V and 0 bases from J, the junction contained 5 bases not matched to a gene. From germline, CDR1 is SGHRS and CDR2 YFSETQ. This CDR3 is 15 amino acids long. In DNA form, the CDR3 reads TGCGCCAGCAGCGCCCCGGGGGGAAGCACAGATACGCAGTATTTT. This gives the protein CASSAPGGSTDTQYF.

This clonotype was recorded at least ten times. The rearrangement uses TRBV20-1 and TRBJ2-2; possibly TRBD1 for D (6 bases). The CDR3 consists of 13 residues. V was shortened by 5 bases and J by 4 bases, with 11 bases between the two germline ends. Germline assignment: CDR1 DFQATT and CDR2 SNEGSKA (reference sequence). CDR3: CSACRDTTGELFF. As DNA, the CDR3 is TGCAGTGCTTGCCGGGACACCACCGGGGAGCTGTTTTTT.

This clonotype was detected a few times. A read error may be the cause here, since a much bigger clone is one base away. The J gene is TRBJ2-1, the V gene TRBV20-1, with 13 nucleotides matching TRBD2. The germline V gene has CDR1 DFQATT and CDR2 SNEGSKA (reference sequence). The CDR3 is 16 residues long. CDR3 nucleotide sequence: TGCTGTGCAACGCAACCCGGGACTAGCGGGGAGGGTGAGCAGTTCTTC. Protein: CCATQPGTSGEGEQFF.

This clonotype was detected ten times or more. This chain joins TRBV15 and TRBJ1-6; a possible D gene is TRBD1 (5 bases). The V gene's germline CDR1 is LNHNV and CDR2 YYDKDF (reference sequence). V was pared by 1 base and J by 5 bases, with 15 bases between. This CDR3 spans 17 amino acids. CDR3 protein: CATSRVPGTRDNSPLHF. In nucleotides, the CDR3 is TGTGCCACCAGCAGAGTGCCGGGGACTAGGGATAATTCACCCCTCCACTTT.

This clonotype was seen repeatedly, ten times or more. This rearrangement joins TRBV4-1 to TRBJ2-3; the match to TRBD2 covers 12 bases. CDR3 size: 19 residues. J gave up 0 bases and V 1 base, and 8 bases lay outside the gene matches. Germline V gene lookup returns CDR1 MGHRA and CDR2 YSYEKL. CDR3 nucleotide sequence: TGCGCCAGCAGCCAAGTTTTCCGGACTAGCGGGGAGAGCACAGATACGCAGTATTTT. Translating it yields CASSQVFRTSGESTDTQYF.

This clonotype was seen ten or more times. The CDR3 DNA sequence: TGTGCCAGCAGCTTAGATGCAGGGGGGAACTATGGCTACACCTTC. It specifies CASSLDAGGNYGYTF. This chain connects TRBV7-2 to TRBJ1-2; 7 bases line up with TRBD1. Germline trimming cut 1 base from V and 2 bases from J; bases unmatched to any gene: 4. The CDR3 covers 15 residues. From germline, CDR1 is SGHTA and CDR2 FQGNSA.

The chain joins TRBV10-2 to TRBJ1-5; D is uncertain. The CDR3 loop spans 13 amino acids. The V end lost 6 bases, the J end lost 0 bases, and 6 bases lay between the germline ends. Germline CDR1 is WSHSY and CDR2 is SAAADI. The CDR3 spells CASRGSSNQPQHF. CDR3 bases: TGCGCCAGCAGAGGCAGTAGCAATCAGCCCCAGCATTTT.

This clonotype was counted many times. J is TRBJ1-1 and V is TRBV5-1, with D possibly matching TRBD1 (5 bases). Germline values: CDR1 SGHRS, CDR2 YFSETQ. The CDR3 has 16 residues. V was cut by 1 base and J by 1 base, with 14 bases left in between. The CDR3 coding sequence is TGCGCCAGCAGCTTGACTTTTGGGGGGGAGAACACTGAAGCTTTCTTT. Protein product: CASSLTFGGENTEAFF.

The sample holds many counts of this clonotype. CDR3 coding DNA: TGTGCCAGCAGCTTACCGCCTGGGGGGGAAGATACGCAGTATTTT. Translated: CASSLPPGGEDTQYF. The chain recombines TRBV7-9 with TRBJ2-3, with 7 bases that match TRBD2. The ends lost 2 bases at V and 5 bases at J; junction bases unmatched: 7. The CDR3 sequence is 15 residues long. CDR1 is SEHNR and CDR2 is FQNEAQ in the germline V gene (reference sequence).

This clonotype has at least ten counts. J is TRBJ2-3 and V is TRBV6-2 or TRBV6-3, with 15 positions matching TRBD2. With 4 bases clipped from V and 3 bases from J, the junction kept 2 bases outside the gene matches. Germline lookup yields CDR1 MNHEY and CDR2 SVGEGT. This CDR3 is 16 amino acids long. The CDR3 spells CASSSGTSGGTDTQYF. The CDR3 DNA follows: TGTGCCAGCAGTTCAGGGACTAGCGGGGGGACAGATACGCAGTATTTT.

This clonotype was counted at least ten times. This rearrangement joins TRBV5-1 to TRBJ2-4; D is unresolved. This CDR3 spans 15 amino acids. Trimming stripped 0 bases from V and 1 base from J, with 8 bases between. Looked up from germline, CDR1 is SGHRS and CDR2 is YFSETQ. In DNA form, the CDR3 reads TGCGCCAGCAGCTTGGACGGCAAGGCCAAAAACATTCAGTACTTC. It encodes CASSLDGKAKNIQYF.

This clonotype has a handful of counts. The chain uses TRBV11-2 and TRBJ2-6; D unresolved. Deletions cut 5 bases from V and 0 bases from J, with 11 bases between. The CDR3 loop spans 16 amino acids. CDR1 is SGHAT and CDR2 is FQNNGV in the germline V gene. The CDR3 nucleotides are TGTGCCAGCAGCGGGTACTGGGGCTCTGGGGCCAACGTCCTGACTTTC. Translated, it gives CASSGYWGSGANVLTF.

This clonotype was picked up many times. The chain links TRBV6-5 to TRBJ1-5, with a tentative D call TRBD1 (6 bases). CDR1 is MNHEY and CDR2 is SVGAGI in the germline V gene. V lost 2 bases, J lost 0 bases, and 11 bases lay in between. This CDR3 has 16 residues. The CDR3 sequence is CASSYDWGASNQPQHF. In nucleotides, the CDR3 is TGTGCCAGCAGTTACGATTGGGGGGCTAGCAATCAGCCCCAGCATTTT.

In this sample, this clonotype turned up many times. The V and J genes are TRBV3-1 and TRBJ2-1, with 10 bases fitting TRBD1. With 6 bases clipped from V and 9 bases from J, the junction kept 5 bases outside the gene matches. This CDR3 region has 13 residues. CDR1 is LGHDT and CDR2 is YNNKEL in the germline V gene (reference sequence). Here the CDR3 reads CASRGTGAGEQFF. CDR3 coding DNA: TGTGCCAGCAGGGGGACAGGGGCGGGTGAGCAGTTCTTC.

This clonotype was seen repeatedly, ten times or more. The chain combines TRBV6-5 with TRBJ2-7, with a possible D match to TRBD1 (6 bases). The CDR3 is made up of 15 amino acids. V dropped 6 bases and J dropped 0 bases, with 15 bases sitting between them. Germline CDR1 reads MNHEY; CDR2 reads SVGAGI. CDR3 in DNA: TGTGCCAGCAGGTATACCCGGACAGCCTCCTACGAGCAGTACTTC. This codes for CASRYTRTASYEQYF.

This clonotype was detected many times. The chain uses TRBV18 and TRBJ1-1, with unresolved D. The germline CDR1 and CDR2 sequences are KGHSH and LQKENI. The CDR3 loop spans 14 amino acids. Trimming shortened V by 2 bases and J by 1 base, and 8 bases separated the two germline ends. The CDR3 DNA sequence: TGTGCCAGCTCACCAAGGGAGCGGAACACTGAAGCTTTCTTT. This translates into CASSPRERNTEAFF.

This clonotype has ten or more counts. The chain combines TRBV27 with TRBJ1-1; TRBD1 is a possible D gene (6 bases). Germline CDR1 MNHEY, CDR2 SMNVEV (reference sequence). With 3 bases removed from V and 4 bases from J, the gap between germline ends came to 12 bases. CDR3 size: 14 residues. The CDR3 sequence: CASSLKQGRTEAFF. CDR3 DNA: TGTGCCAGCAGTTTGAAACAGGGTCGCACTGAAGCTTTCTTT.

The table lists this clonotype with many counts. The V gene is TRBV7-2, the J gene TRBJ2-1, with D possibly TRBD2 on 5 matching bases. The CDR3 is 15 residues long. The V gene's germline CDR1 is SGHTA and CDR2 FQGNSA. The V end lost 5 bases, the J end lost 3 bases, and 14 bases lay between the germline ends. The chain's CDR3 is CASSPSKAGYNEQFF. CDR3 DNA: TGTGCCAGCAGCCCCTCGAAGGCGGGCTACAATGAGCAGTTCTTC.

This clonotype was detected only a few times. This sequence joins TRBV6-1 and TRBJ1-2; D uncertain. The V and J ends lost 5 bases and 10 bases respectively, with 17 bases between them. CDR3 length equals 13 residues. Germline CDR1 reads MNHNS; CDR2 reads SASEGT. CDR3 nucleotide sequence: TGTGCCAGCAGTACCAGACGGACCCTTGACTACACCTTC. Translation gives CASSTRRTLDYTF.

This clonotype was recorded many times. The rearrangement links TRBV6-1 to TRBJ2-3; tentative D call: TRBD2 (5 bases). The CDR3 runs 12 residues. The ends were cut back, 8 bases at V and 5 bases at J, with 11 bases in the middle. From germline, CDR1 is MNHNS and CDR2 SASEGT. This chain's CDR3 is CASYWTGDTQYF. DNA for the CDR3: TGTGCCAGCTACTGGACTGGAGATACGCAGTATTTT.

This clonotype was observed many times. This chain uses TRBV6-2 or TRBV6-3 with TRBJ2-1, with D possibly matching TRBD1 (6 bases). CDR3 length: 14 residues. CDR1 MNHEY and CDR2 SVGEGT come from the germline V gene. The germline V and J ends were trimmed by 2 bases and 6 bases, with 11 bases remaining between them. CDR3 loop: CASSYGGSLNEQFF. CDR3 sequence (DNA): TGTGCCAGCAGTTACGGGGGCAGTCTCAATGAGCAGTTCTTC.